These 13 T cell receptor beta chains originate from one sample sequenced in a study of blood T cells in healthy people across ages. Sample-barcoded 5' priming and a J-beta primer mix drove a second PCR of roughly 6 to 12 cycles. TCRdb used MiXCR to reprocess the 5' RACE reads, holding one entry per CDR3 protein. The profile covers roughly 680,000 distinct CDR3 sequences, with under 25% appearing a single time and 3.5% to 4% taken by the ten largest. The material sequenced was blood. The origin of the receptors is a man aged 65 to 79 in good health.

This chain uses TRBV29-1 with TRBJ2-1, with 13 bases that match TRBD2. The V and J ends lost 5 bases and 7 bases, in that order; junction bases with no gene match: 5. The CDR3 spans 14 residues. Germline CDR1 is SQVTM and CDR2 is ANQGSEA. CDR3 bases: TGCAGCGTTCGGACTAGCGGGAGAGGGAATGAGCAGTTCTTC. This codes for CSVRTSGRGNEQFF.

Regarding this clonotype: At one boundary the junction diverges from the germline segment, which might be a read error. The CDR3 DNA reads as TGTACCTGGAGTGTAGGCGGGGTCGGGCAGCCCCAGCATTTT. It yields the protein CTWSVGGVGQPQHF. J is TRBJ1-5 and V is TRBV30; D not certain. This CDR3 spans 14 amino acids. The germline V gene encodes CDR1 GTSNPN and CDR2 SVGIG (reference sequence).

This clonotype was seen a handful of times. This chain joins TRBV7-6 and TRBJ2-3; 9 nucleotides match TRBD1. CDR3 length: 15 residues. The V and J ends lost 5 bases and 1 base, in that order; junction bases with no gene match: 4. Germline-derived CDR1 and CDR2 are SGHVS and FNYEAQ. CDR3: CASSGTGLGTDTQYF. CDR3 nucleotides: TGTGCCAGCAGCGGGACAGGGCTCGGCACAGATACGCAGTATTTT. Combining the CDR3 with reference TRBV7-6 and TRBJ2-3 gives the whole variable domain GAGVSQSPRYKVTKRGQDVALRCDPISGHVSLYWYRQALGQGPEFLTYFNYEAQQDKSGLPNDRFSAERPEGSISTLTIQRTEQRDSAMYRCASSGTGLGTDTQYFGPGTRLTVL.

The chain has TRBV10-3 and TRBJ2-1; 7 nucleotides agree with TRBD1. Germline V lookup: CDR1 ENHRY, CDR2 SYGVKD. The CDR3 consists of 14 residues. Trimming at V came to 2 bases and at J to 7 bases, leaving 5 bases not matched to a gene. The CDR3 region has the DNA TGTGCCATCAGTGAGGGACAGGAGAGGAATGAGCAGTTCTTC. Amino acids: CAISEGQERNEQFF.

This clonotype showed up just a few times. CDR3 loop: CASSSPESGSGNTIYF. The CDR3 DNA reads as TGTGCCAGCAGCTCCCCCGAGTCGGGGTCAGGAAACACCATATATTTT. The chain links TRBV7-2 to TRBJ1-3; D remains unclear. The V and J ends lost 4 bases and 4 bases respectively, with 17 bases between them. This CDR3 has 16 residues. Germline CDR1 SGHTA, CDR2 FQGNSA.

This clonotype was found many times. The rearrangement joins TRBV11-2 to TRBJ2-1, with 8 bases matching TRBD2. The CDR3 consists of 16 residues. V trimming: 2 bases; J trimming: 1 base; junction bases outside the gene matches: 4. CDR1 SGHAT and CDR2 FQNNGV come from the germline V gene. This CDR3 reads CASSLSGGRSYNEQFF. CDR3 coding DNA: TGTGCCAGCAGCTTATCAGGCGGGAGGTCCTACAATGAGCAGTTCTTC.

Only a few counts were recorded for this clonotype. At one end, the junction sequence differs from germline, possibly due to a read error. The V call is TRBV6-5, the J call TRBJ2-1, with D possibly TRBD2 on 6 matching bases. This CDR3 has 16 amino acids. Germline CDR1 is MNHEY and CDR2 is SVGAGI. The CDR3: CASSYIQGGTGNEQLF. CDR3 DNA: TGTGCCAGCAGTTACATTCAGGGCGGGACGGGGAATGAGCAGCTCTTC.

This clonotype was counted only a few times. V usage is TRBV14 and J usage is TRBJ2-2; no clear D. This CDR3 has 16 amino acids. Germline V gene lookup returns CDR1 SGHDN and CDR2 FVKESK. V lost 3 bases and J lost 4, with 15 bases in between. The CDR3 DNA reads TGTGCCAGCAGCCATACCTCCGGCGTACTCACCGGGGAGCTGTTTTTT. Translating gives CASSHTSGVLTGELFF.

This clonotype has only a few counts. The gene calls are TRBV20-1 and TRBJ2-1; TRBD2 might be the D (6 bases). The V end lost 6 bases, the J end lost 4 bases, and 10 bases lay between the germline ends. This CDR3 region has 12 residues. From germline, CDR1 is DFQATT and CDR2 SNEGSKA (reference sequence). The CDR3 spells CSAGTQYNEQFF. CDR3 sequence (DNA): TGCAGTGCCGGGACTCAATACAATGAGCAGTTCTTC.

This chain uses TRBV20-1 with TRBJ2-1; 12 positions agree with TRBD1. The J call is in doubt because the DNA end fits TRBJ2-7 better. The germline V gene encodes CDR1 DFQATT and CDR2 SNEGSKA (reference sequence). The CDR3 contains 15 residues. CDR3 amino acids: CSAREGQGAKYEQYF. Here the CDR3 DNA reads TGCAGTGCTAGAGAGGGACAGGGGGCGAAATACGAGCAGTACTTC.

Here the CDR3 DNA reads TGTGCCAGCAGCCGCCCCCGGCAGGAGGGATACAATGAGCAGTTCTTC. Amino acids: CASSRPRQEGYNEQFF. The chain joins TRBV27 to TRBJ2-1; D is perhaps TRBD2 (6 bases). Trimming removed 6 bases from V and 4 bases from J, with 19 bases in between. Germline V lookup: CDR1 MNHEY, CDR2 SMNVEV (reference sequence). This CDR3 contains 16 residues.

This clonotype was counted a few times. The rearrangement uses TRBV12-3 or TRBV12-4 and TRBJ1-5; D ambiguous. This CDR3 is built from 14 residues. Deletions cut 3 bases from V and 5 bases from J, with 11 bases between. The CDR3 here is CASSLARTDQPQHF. The CDR3 DNA sequence: TGTGCCAGCAGTTTGGCGAGGACCGATCAGCCCCAGCATTTT.

The chain uses TRBV6-6 and TRBJ1-1, with D possibly being TRBD1 (6 bases). Looked up from germline, CDR1 is MNHNY and CDR2 is SVGAGI (reference sequence). Trimming removed 8 bases at V and 1 base at J, with 17 bases between. The CDR3 has 15 residues. CDR3 amino acids: CASENRGHTNTEAFF. The DNA for the CDR3 is TGTGCCAGCGAGAATCGGGGACACACGAACACTGAAGCTTTCTTT.